These T cell receptor beta chains were read from a single sample in a study of T cell responses to AZD1222 COVID-19 vaccine. Sequencing was performed with immunoSEQ multiplex PCR; in TCRdb, only in-frame clones are kept and a portion is missing. The sample records about 56,000 clones, 80% to 90% being singletons. The source material was peripheral blood, sampled on day 0 of AZD1222 vaccination. All receptors derive from an adult in good health. Both conserved end residues are part of each CDR3. Not every row has a clone size; where given, it reads once, few, many or a size class.

V,size,J,CDR3
TRBV9,.,TRBJ2-7,CASSVEQGAYEQYF
TRBV4-1,.,TRBJ2-3,CASSQDQRAGVQSTQYF
TRBV24-1,.,TRBJ1-2,CATSRGRNYGYTF
TRBV5-1,.,TRBJ1-4,CASSYRDSTNEKLFF
TRBV7-6,.,TRBJ2-1,CASSPTSGGGTYNEQFF
TRBV28,.,TRBJ2-1,CASGRQGLYNEQFF
TRBV28,.,TRBJ2-1,CASSLAGPRNEQFF
TRBV5-1,.,TRBJ2-7,CASSLGTVSSYEQYF
TRBV6-4,.,TRBJ2-1,CASSLRTGSDEQFF
TRBV7-8,.,TRBJ2-7,CASSLGGGAYEQYF
TRBV10-3,.,TRBJ1-1,CAISESRTGGNTEAFF
TRBV24-1,.,TRBJ1-1,CATSDPDRGREGEAFF
TRBV11-3,.,TRBJ1-3,CASSRGSSGNTIYF
TRBV4-2,.,TRBJ2-2,CASSLGAGRNTGELFF
TRBV12-3/TRBV12-4,.,TRBJ2-7,CASSLMGYEQYF
TRBV12-3/TRBV12-4,once,TRBJ2-3,CASSSPGTQYF
TRBV22-1,.,TRBJ2-6,CPGSSAGEQSRANVLTF
TRBV28,.,TRBJ1-3,CASSSPQGTGNTIYF
TRBV5-4,.,TRBJ1-1,CASSSLDRDTEAFF
TRBV7-9,once,TRBJ1-4,CASSQPLNEKLFF
TRBV29-1,.,TRBJ1-2,CSVERQLNYGYTF
TRBV5-4,.,TRBJ1-1,CASSLIQGAEAFF
TRBV7-9,.,TRBJ2-7,CASSLSYEQYF
TRBV27,.,TRBJ2-3,CASRAGPPTDTQYF
TRBV3-1/TRBV3-2,.,TRBJ1-2,CASSLSRESGYTF
TRBV7-2,.,TRBJ2-2,CASSAHSGGASTGELFF
TRBV6-5,.,TRBJ2-5,CASSYGRQGRGETQYF
TRBV5-1,.,TRBJ2-2,CASRQGPNTGELFF
TRBV12-3/TRBV12-4,.,TRBJ1-4,CASSFGGEKLFF
TRBV15,.,TRBJ2-7,CATSSAIDRLGYEQYF
TRBV2,few,TRBJ1-4,CASNRINEKLFF
TRBV3-1/TRBV3-2,.,TRBJ1-3,CASSQDLGDRAGNTIYF
TRBV3-1/TRBV3-2,.,TRBJ2-4,CASSQQGTAKNIQYF
TRBV27,.,TRBJ1-2,CASSFSPWDRAGYTF
TRBV7-9,.,TRBJ2-7,CASSAGVSVEQYF
TRBV5-1,.,TRBJ2-5,CASAPAGGQETQYF
TRBV6-5,.,TRBJ2-1,CASSRLAAYNEQFF
TRBV10-3,.,TRBJ2-1,CAISDAVSIGEQFF
TRBV3-1/TRBV3-2,.,TRBJ2-1,CASSQDRTYNEQFF
TRBV18,once,TRBJ2-2,CASSQTGYTGELFF
TRBV19,.,TRBJ2-3,CASSIPGQGTDTQYF
TRBV28,.,TRBJ1-5,CASSYRVANQPQHF
TRBV7-9,.,TRBJ2-7,CASSLLLEGHRPYEQYF
TRBV29-1,.,TRBJ2-6,CSVVEGPSSGANVLTF
TRBV3-1/TRBV3-2,.,TRBJ1-3,CASSPKPWGGNTIYF
TRBV9,.,TRBJ1-6,CASSVGNNSPLHF
TRBV12-3/TRBV12-4,.,TRBJ1-1,CASSFKVKAEAFF
TRBV5-6,few,TRBJ1-2,CASSFTYDRVEYGYTF
TRBV5-1,.,TRBJ1-4,CASSLGQDEKLFF
TRBV3-1/TRBV3-2,.,TRBJ1-3,CASSQASGIGNTIYF
TRBV28,.,TRBJ2-1,CASSPPDRAPGEQFF